These 27 T cell receptor beta chains came from one sample sequenced in a study of cytomegalovirus exposure and HLA in healthy donors. Generated by immunoSEQ multiplex PCR, the TCRdb table keeps only in-frame clones and is missing some. Among some 120,000 clones listed, 85% were seen once. Sample: PBMCs. The receptor set was obtained from a woman aged 25 to 39 in good health and CMV-seronegative.

J is TRBJ1-5 and V is TRBV5-1; 8 nucleotides line up with TRBD1. The CDR3 length is 15 residues. Germline loops: CDR1 SGHRS, CDR2 YFSETQ. Trimming took 4 bases from V and 9 from J; bases not matched to a gene: 12. CDR3 DNA sequence: TGCGCCAGCAGCCCAGGACAGGGCGCAGGGCTGCCCCAGCATTTT. Residues: CASSPGQGAGLPQHF.

J is TRBJ1-2 and V is TRBV7-9; D is possibly TRBD1 (6 bases). CDR1 is SEHNR and CDR2 is FQNEAQ in the germline V gene (reference sequence). The length of the CDR3 is 13 residues. The V gene lost 5 bases and the J gene lost 2 bases, with 9 bases spanning the gap. The CDR3 protein is CASSGQTNYGYTF. CDR3 sequence (DNA): TGTGCCAGCAGCGGACAGACAAACTATGGCTACACCTTC.

In DNA form, the CDR3 reads TGTGCCAGCAGCCCGTCGGGGGGACAGGGAACAGATACGCAGTATTTT. Amino acids: CASSPSGGQGTDTQYF. The rearrangement links TRBV5-4 to TRBJ2-3; TRBD1 matches at 9 bases. Per germline, CDR1 SGHNT and CDR2 YYREEE (reference sequence). The CDR3 length is 16 residues. V shed 4 bases, J shed 3 bases, and the junction held 9 bases outside the gene matches.

This chain links TRBV11-2 with TRBJ2-2; TRBD2 agrees at 8 bases. Trimming removed 2 bases from V and 2 bases from J; junction bases left unmatched: 13. The germline gives CDR1 SGHAT, CDR2 FQNNGV. The CDR3 has 19 amino acids. The CDR3 is CASSLFQGGGGLNTGELFF. As DNA, the CDR3 is TGTGCCAGCAGCTTATTCCAGGGAGGCGGGGGGCTCAACACCGGGGAGCTGTTTTTT.

The chain joins TRBV4-2 to TRBJ2-1; possibly TRBD2 for D (5 bases). V lost 0 bases to trimming and J lost 10 bases, with 13 bases between them. Per the germline V gene, CDR1 is LGHNA and CDR2 is YNFKEQ. The CDR3 has 14 amino acids. The CDR3 DNA reads as TGTGCCAGCAGCCAAGAATCTTCCTCGGGGGAGCAGTTCTTC. This gives the protein CASSQESSSGEQFF.

The chain employs TRBV10-2 and TRBJ1-4; 9 bases match TRBD1. The CDR3 contains 14 residues. Germline V CDR1 and CDR2: WSHSY, SAAADI. With V trimmed by 6 bases and J by 7 bases, 6 bases remained unmatched. CDR3 nucleotide sequence: TGCGCCAGCAGAACAGGGGGCGCGGGTGAAAAACTGTTTTTT. The encoded protein is CASRTGGAGEKLFF.

The rearrangement links TRBV11-2 to TRBJ2-2; TRBD1 might be the D (6 bases). Germline V lookup: CDR1 SGHAT, CDR2 FQNNGV. The CDR3 runs 17 residues. The ends were cut back, 1 base at V and 0 bases at J, with 12 bases in the middle. The CDR3 loop reads CASSLVRRTANTGELFF. CDR3 coding DNA: TGTGCCAGCAGCTTAGTCCGTCGGACAGCGAACACCGGGGAGCTGTTTTTT.

The chain is built from TRBV5-1 and TRBJ2-7; no definite D call. Between the trimmed V and J ends, which lost 0 bases and 2 bases, there was a span of 6 bases. In germline, CDR1 is SGHRS, CDR2 YFSETQ. The CDR3 covers 13 residues. The CDR3 sequence: CASSLAVAYEQYF. CDR3 DNA sequence: TGCGCCAGCAGCTTGGCCGTTGCCTACGAGCAGTACTTC. The variable domain in full, with the rest retrieved from reference TRBV5-1 and TRBJ2-7, is KAGVTQTPRYLIKTRGQQVTLSCSPISGHRSVSWYQQTPGQGLQFLFEYFSETQRNKGNFPGRFSGRQFSNSRSEMNVSTLELGDSALYLCASSLAVAYEQYFGPGTRLTVT.

CDR3 protein: CASSFTSGGFTDTQYF. The CDR3 nucleotides are TGCGCCAGCAGCTTTACTAGCGGGGGGTTCACAGATACGCAGTATTTT. This chain joins TRBV5-1 and TRBJ2-3, with 12 nucleotides matching TRBD2. Germline V lookup: CDR1 SGHRS, CDR2 YFSETQ. The CDR3 extends over 16 amino acids. V lost 2 bases and J lost 2; bases outside the gene matches: 3.

This chain uses TRBV19 with TRBJ1-2; 9 bases align to TRBD1. Germline V lookup: CDR1 LNHDA, CDR2 SQIVND (reference sequence). Trimming removed 5 bases from V and 1 base from J; junction bases left unmatched: 14. The CDR3 has 18 residues. The CDR3 bases are TGTGCCAGTAGTGTCCACTGGGACAGGGACAGAAATAACTATGGCTACACCTTC. Translated, it gives CASSVHWDRDRNNYGYTF.

The V call is TRBV6-6, the J call TRBJ2-1; TRBD1 is a possible D gene (5 bases). CDR1 and CDR2 from the germline V gene are MNHNY and SVGAGI (reference sequence). The CDR3 has 14 residues. V was shortened by 6 bases and J by 7 bases, with 16 bases between the two germline ends. DNA of the CDR3: TGTGCCAGCAGCAACACTGACAGCTCTAATGAGCAGTTCTTC. Translated, it gives CASSNTDSSNEQFF.

The chain is built from TRBV29-1 and TRBJ1-1; D is perhaps TRBD1 (5 bases). Trimming stripped 6 bases from V and 6 bases from J, with 17 bases between. CDR3 length equals 13 residues. Germline V gene lookup returns CDR1 SQVTM and CDR2 ANQGSEA. This CDR3 is CSVQAGGAAEAFF. The CDR3 bases are TGCAGCGTCCAAGCGGGAGGGGCGGCTGAAGCTTTCTTT.

The V gene is TRBV12-5, the J gene TRBJ1-6, with D unresolved. The CDR3 consists of 15 residues. Trimming stripped 3 bases from V and 4 bases from J, with 10 bases between. Per the germline V gene, CDR1 is LGHNT and CDR2 is FRNRAP. CDR3 bases: TGTGCTAGTGGTTTCGTCGAGGGTTATAATTCACCCCTCCACTTT. This translates into CASGFVEGYNSPLHF.

The genes are TRBV6-5 and TRBJ2-7; TRBD1 agrees at 9 bases. The CDR3 is 15 amino acids. CDR1 is MNHEY and CDR2 is SVGAGI in the germline V gene. V trimming: 0 bases; J trimming: 2 bases; junction bases outside the gene matches: 2. The CDR3, as DNA: TGTGCCAGCAGTTACTCTACAGGGGGCCCCTACGAGCAGTACTTC. Encoded protein: CASSYSTGGPYEQYF.

The CDR3 DNA follows: TGTGCTAGTGGCCCGGGGACTAGCCGAGAGACCCAGTACTTC. Protein product: CASGPGTSRETQYF. The chain links TRBV12-5 to TRBJ2-5; 9 nucleotides match TRBD2. The CDR3 loop spans 14 amino acids. The V segment lost 6 bases and the J segment 4 bases; nucleotides outside the gene matches: 6. Germline loops: CDR1 LGHNT, CDR2 FRNRAP. The variable domain in full, completed from reference TRBV12-5 and TRBJ2-5, reads DARVTQTPRHKVTEMGQEVTMRCQPILGHNTVFWYRQTMMQGLELLAYFRNRAPLDDSGMPKDRFSAEMPDATLATLKIQPSEPRDSAVYFCASGPGTSRETQYFGPGTRLLVL.

V is TRBV19 and J is TRBJ2-2; D unclear. In germline, CDR1 is LNHDA, CDR2 SQIVND (reference sequence). The germline V and J ends were trimmed by 5 bases and 6 bases, with 10 bases remaining between them. The CDR3 contains 13 residues. The CDR3 reads CASSPNAAGELFF. In DNA, the CDR3 is TGTGCCAGTAGTCCGAACGCGGCCGGGGAGCTGTTTTTT.

CDR3 protein: CASRRDGYTF. CDR3 DNA sequence: TGTGCCAGCCGGCGGGATGGCTACACCTTC. The rearrangement joins TRBV2 to TRBJ1-2; D gene uncertain. The germline gives CDR1 SNHLY, CDR2 FYNNEI. The CDR3 length is 10 residues. Trimming took off 8 bases at V and 6 bases at J, with 7 bases between the two ends.

V and J are TRBV27 and TRBJ2-1; 9 bases align to TRBD2. The CDR3 sequence is 15 residues long. Per the germline V gene, CDR1 is MNHEY and CDR2 is SMNVEV (reference sequence). Trimming took 0 bases from V and 7 from J; bases not matched to a gene: 4. CDR3 coding DNA: TGTGCCAGCAGTTTATCGGCGGGGGGGGTTAATGAGCAGTTCTTC. This gives the protein CASSLSAGGVNEQFF.

The rearrangement uses TRBV7-8 and TRBJ1-2; TRBD1 is a possible D gene (5 bases). Germline-derived CDR1 and CDR2 are SGHVS and FQNEAQ. The V end lost 5 bases, the J end lost 6 bases, and 22 bases lay between the germline ends. The CDR3 has 16 amino acids. The chain's CDR3 is CASSAWGLLSSHGYTF. CDR3 DNA sequence: TGTGCCAGCAGCGCATGGGGACTCCTAAGTTCACATGGCTACACCTTC. Supplemented by reference TRBV7-8 and TRBJ1-2, the full variable domain reads GAGVSQSPRYKVAKRGQDVALRCDPISGHVSLFWYQQALGQGPEFLTYFQNEAQLDKSGLPSDRFFAERPEGSVSTLKIQRTQQEDSAVYLCASSAWGLLSSHGYTFGSGTRLTVV.

The genes are TRBV4-3 and TRBJ2-3; TRBD2 matches at 12 bases. This CDR3 has 16 amino acids. Germline CDR1 and CDR2: LGHNA and YSLEER. J was trimmed by 0 bases and V by 3 bases; bases with no gene match: 1. The CDR3 sequence: CASSQGTSGSTDTQYF. The CDR3 DNA follows: TGCGCCAGCAGCCAGGGGACTAGCGGGAGCACAGATACGCAGTATTTT.

This sequence joins TRBV11-2 and TRBJ2-7; D perhaps matches TRBD2 (6 bases). V shed 5 bases and J shed 2 bases, with 13 bases lying between them. This CDR3 is 14 amino acids long. Germline lookup yields CDR1 SGHAT and CDR2 FQNNGV. The CDR3 nucleotides read TGTGCCAGCAGCGCGGGACTGGGTCCCTACGAGCAGTACTTC. Protein: CASSAGLGPYEQYF.

The chain employs TRBV9 and TRBJ1-1; no firm D call. The germline CDR1 and CDR2 sequences are SGDLS and YYNGEE. The CDR3 covers 14 residues. Trimming shortened V by 4 bases and J by 5 bases, and 15 bases separated the two germline ends. The CDR3 nucleotides read TGTGCCAGCAGCCTGACCCCGGGTTGGACTGAAGCTTTCTTT. It yields the protein CASSLTPGWTEAFF. Full variable domain (outside the CDR3, taken from reference TRBV9 and TRBJ1-1): DSGVTQTPKHLITATGQRVTLRCSPRSGDLSVYWYQQSLDQGLQFLIQYYNGEERAKGNILERFSAQQFPDLHSELNLSSLELGDSALYFCASSLTPGWTEAFFGQGTRLTVV.

The genes are TRBV7-2 and TRBJ1-2, with 10 nucleotides matching TRBD1. The CDR3 runs to 14 residues. CDR1 is SGHTA and CDR2 is FQGNSA in the germline V gene. J was trimmed by 5 bases and V by 5 bases; bases with no gene match: 5. The CDR3 DNA reads TGTGCCAGCAGCAGACAGGGGGCGCGGTATGGCTACACCTTC. It specifies CASSRQGARYGYTF.

This clone has only one observation. The rearrangement joins TRBV29-1 to TRBJ2-5; a weak D match, TRBD1 (6 bases). The CDR3 sequence is 12 residues long. Germline V gene sequence: CDR1 SQVTM, CDR2 ANQGSEA. Trimming stripped 3 bases from V and 2 bases from J, with 7 bases between. The CDR3 here is CSVEGQQETQYF. CDR3 nucleotide sequence: TGCAGCGTTGAGGGACAACAAGAGACCCAGTACTTC.

The chain links TRBV30 to TRBJ1-5; D may be TRBD1 (5 bases). The CDR3 runs to 14 residues. V shed 2 bases and J shed 2 bases, with 10 bases lying between them. Germline V gene sequence: CDR1 GTSNPN, CDR2 SVGIG (reference sequence). The CDR3: CAWSQGLGNQPQHF. In nucleotides, the CDR3 is TGTGCCTGGAGTCAGGGATTAGGCAATCAGCCCCAGCATTTT.

The CDR3 region has the DNA TGTGCCATCAGTAACGGACAGGGAGGGTCCCAGGCGCAGTATTTT. Protein product: CAISNGQGGSQAQYF. The genes are TRBV10-3 and TRBJ2-3; tentatively, D is TRBD1 (8 bases). The CDR3 has 15 amino acids. Germline loops: CDR1 ENHRY, CDR2 SYGVKD. The V end lost 5 bases, the J end lost 10 bases, and 22 bases lay between the germline ends.

The genes are TRBV11-3 and TRBJ2-5, with D possibly matching TRBD1 (5 bases). This CDR3 contains 17 residues. Between the trimmed V and J ends, which lost 1 base and 0 bases, there was a span of 15 bases. CDR1 SGHNT and CDR2 YENEEA come from the germline V gene. CDR3: CASSLGRRAGYQETQYF. The CDR3 region has the DNA TGTGCCAGCAGCTTAGGCCGCCGGGCAGGGTACCAAGAGACCCAGTACTTC.